Listed below are T cell receptor beta chains from one sample, sequenced in a study of graft-versus-host responses after intestinal transplantation. The repertoire was sequenced with immunoSEQ multiplex PCR; TCRdb's copy has only in-frame clones and lacks some. The sample lists about 63,000 clones; around 90% were seen once. This specimen consisted of ileum tissue, obtained about 350 days after transplant. The receptor set was obtained from a human patient who received an intestinal transplant, so some T cells may come from the graft donor. Each CDR3 is given with its conserved first and last residue. Each record gives: CDR3 DNA, CDR3 protein, D gene, J gene, CDR3 length, V gene, clone size. The D gene is left open where the match is weak. The size of a clone is reported for some rows only, either as once, few or many, or as a class for expanded clones.

cdr3_nt: TGTGCCAGCTCACCAAGCCGGGACGGGGAGTACAATCAGCCCCAGCATTTT
cdr3_aa: CASSPSRDGEYNQPQHF
d_call: NA
j_call: TRBJ1-5
cdr3_length: 17
v_call: TRBV18
clone_size: NA

cdr3_nt: TGTGCCACCAGCAGAGTTGGCAATCAGCCCCAGCATTTT
cdr3_aa: CATSRVGNQPQHF
d_call: NA
j_call: TRBJ1-5
cdr3_length: 13
v_call: TRBV15
clone_size: NA

cdr3_nt: TGTGCCAGCAGCTTAGGAAGACAGGGGGCCGGGGAGCTGTTTTTT
cdr3_aa: CASSLGRQGAGELFF
d_call: TRBD1
j_call: TRBJ2-2
cdr3_length: 15
v_call: TRBV7-9
clone_size: NA

cdr3_nt: TGTGCCAGCAGTTTCGGGGGGCTGAATTCACCCCTCCACTTT
cdr3_aa: CASSFGGLNSPLHF
d_call: NA
j_call: TRBJ1-6
cdr3_length: 14
v_call: TRBV27
clone_size: few

cdr3_nt: TGTGCCAGTCTGACCTATGGCTACACCTTC
cdr3_aa: CASLTYGYTF
d_call: NA
j_call: TRBJ1-2
cdr3_length: 10
v_call: TRBV27
clone_size: once

cdr3_nt: TGTGCCAGCAGTTACTTTACAGATACGCAGTATTTT
cdr3_aa: CASSYFTDTQYF
d_call: NA
j_call: TRBJ2-3
cdr3_length: 12
v_call: TRBV6-5
clone_size: NA

cdr3_nt: TGTGCCAGCAGTTACTCGAGTAGAGAGACCCAGTACTTC
cdr3_aa: CASSYSSRETQYF
d_call: NA
j_call: TRBJ2-5
cdr3_length: 13
v_call: TRBV6-5
clone_size: NA

cdr3_nt: TGTGCCAGCAGCACCCAGACGGGACAGTTCGGGCAGTACTTC
cdr3_aa: CASSTQTGQFGQYF
d_call: TRBD1
j_call: TRBJ2-7
cdr3_length: 14
v_call: TRBV11-2
clone_size: NA

cdr3_nt: TGTGCCAGCAGGGTGACAGGGCGCAATGAGCAGTTCTTC
cdr3_aa: CASRVTGRNEQFF
d_call: TRBD1
j_call: TRBJ2-1
cdr3_length: 13
v_call: TRBV2
clone_size: NA

cdr3_nt: TGTGCCAGCAGTTACTACAGGGATCAAGAGACCCAGTACTTC
cdr3_aa: CASSYYRDQETQYF
d_call: NA
j_call: TRBJ2-5
cdr3_length: 14
v_call: TRBV6-6
clone_size: NA

cdr3_nt: TGTGCCAGCAGTGGCACAGGGGTCCTTCGGGAGACCCAGTACTTC
cdr3_aa: CASSGTGVLRETQYF
d_call: TRBD1
j_call: TRBJ2-5
cdr3_length: 15
v_call: TRBV28
clone_size: NA

cdr3_nt: TGCGCCAGCAGGCCTTTGGGACTAGCGGTCATTGAGACCCAGTACTTC
cdr3_aa: CASRPLGLAVIETQYF
d_call: TRBD2
j_call: TRBJ2-5
cdr3_length: 16
v_call: TRBV10-2
clone_size: NA

cdr3_nt: TGTGCCAGCAGTTACTCATTCATGAACACTGAAGCTTTCTTT
cdr3_aa: CASSYSFMNTEAFF
d_call: NA
j_call: TRBJ1-1
cdr3_length: 14
v_call: TRBV6-5
clone_size: NA

cdr3_nt: TGTGCCAGCAGCGTAGGGGCTCTCCAGCGGGAGACCCAGTACTTC
cdr3_aa: CASSVGALQRETQYF
d_call: NA
j_call: TRBJ2-5
cdr3_length: 15
v_call: TRBV9
clone_size: NA

cdr3_nt: TGTGCCAGCAGCGCTCTCGGGGAGCTGTTTTTT
cdr3_aa: CASSALGELFF
d_call: NA
j_call: TRBJ2-2
cdr3_length: 11
v_call: TRBV7-2
clone_size: NA

cdr3_nt: TGTGCCAGCAGCTCCGGGCTACTAGCGGGAGTAACGGGGGAGCTGTTTTTT
cdr3_aa: CASSSGLLAGVTGELFF
d_call: TRBD2
j_call: TRBJ2-2
cdr3_length: 17
v_call: TRBV13
clone_size: NA

cdr3_nt: TGTGCCAGCAGCACGGGACTAGCGGGGGAGTACGAGCAGTACTTC
cdr3_aa: CASSTGLAGEYEQYF
d_call: TRBD2
j_call: TRBJ2-7
cdr3_length: 15
v_call: TRBV5-4
clone_size: NA

cdr3_nt: TGTGCCAGCAGCGCCTGGGAGCGGGGGCCTAAAGAGACCCAGTACTTC
cdr3_aa: CASSAWERGPKETQYF
d_call: TRBD2
j_call: TRBJ2-5
cdr3_length: 16
v_call: TRBV2
clone_size: NA

cdr3_nt: TGTGCCACCAGCAGAAGAACCGGGACAGGGGGTTATGGCTACACCTTC
cdr3_aa: CATSRRTGTGGYGYTF
d_call: TRBD1
j_call: TRBJ1-2
cdr3_length: 16
v_call: TRBV15
clone_size: NA

cdr3_nt: TGTGCCAGCCTCGGGGGACAGGGTAACGAGCAGTACTTC
cdr3_aa: CASLGGQGNEQYF
d_call: TRBD1
j_call: TRBJ2-7
cdr3_length: 13
v_call: TRBV6-1
clone_size: NA

cdr3_nt: TGTGCCAGCAGCGTAGGCAGCGGGAGGAACCTAGTGGCAGATACGCAGTATTTT
cdr3_aa: CASSVGSGRNLVADTQYF
d_call: TRBD2
j_call: TRBJ2-3
cdr3_length: 18
v_call: TRBV9
clone_size: NA

cdr3_nt: TGTGCCAGCGGGGGTCTTAGTCGTGGAAACACCATATATTTT
cdr3_aa: CASGGLSRGNTIYF
d_call: NA
j_call: TRBJ1-3
cdr3_length: 14
v_call: TRBV2
clone_size: NA

cdr3_nt: TGTGCCAGCAGTGAGACAGGGAAGAATTCACCCCTCCACTTT
cdr3_aa: CASSETGKNSPLHF
d_call: TRBD1
j_call: TRBJ1-6
cdr3_length: 14
v_call: TRBV2
clone_size: NA

cdr3_nt: TGTGCCAGCAGCCAAGCGGGGGGGAGTTCCTACAATGAGCAGTTCTTC
cdr3_aa: CASSQAGGSSYNEQFF
d_call: TRBD2
j_call: TRBJ2-1
cdr3_length: 16
v_call: TRBV4-2
clone_size: NA

cdr3_nt: TGCGCCAGCAGCGCTGGACAGTACTATGGCTACACCTTC
cdr3_aa: CASSAGQYYGYTF
d_call: NA
j_call: TRBJ1-2
cdr3_length: 13
v_call: TRBV10-1
clone_size: NA

cdr3_nt: TGCGCCAGCAGCCAAGTGGGGGGCAGCGGGGACCTTTTGGGGGCCCAGTACTTC
cdr3_aa: CASSQVGGSGDLLGAQYF
d_call: NA
j_call: TRBJ2-5
cdr3_length: 18
v_call: TRBV4-1
clone_size: NA

cdr3_nt: TGTGCCAGCAGCTTTGGACAGGGAACTGAAGCTTTCTTT
cdr3_aa: CASSFGQGTEAFF
d_call: TRBD1
j_call: TRBJ1-1
cdr3_length: 13
v_call: TRBV11-3
clone_size: NA

cdr3_nt: TGCGCCAGCAGTGAGCCCCCGGGACTAGCGGGCACCTACAATGAGCAGTTCTTC
cdr3_aa: CASSEPPGLAGTYNEQFF
d_call: TRBD2
j_call: TRBJ2-1
cdr3_length: 18
v_call: TRBV10-1
clone_size: NA

cdr3_nt: TGTGCCAGCAGCTTAGTAAAGGGGCAGTACTTC
cdr3_aa: CASSLVKGQYF
d_call: NA
j_call: TRBJ2-7
cdr3_length: 11
v_call: TRBV13
clone_size: NA

cdr3_nt: TGCAGCGTTGAATTGGCCAGGCATGGAGCAACTAATGAAAAACTGTTTTTT
cdr3_aa: CSVELARHGATNEKLFF
d_call: NA
j_call: TRBJ1-4
cdr3_length: 17
v_call: TRBV29-1
clone_size: NA

cdr3_nt: TGTGCCAGCAGCTCTATCAATGAGCAGTTCTTC
cdr3_aa: CASSSINEQFF
d_call: NA
j_call: TRBJ2-1
cdr3_length: 11
v_call: TRBV13
clone_size: NA

cdr3_nt: TGTGCCAGCAGGGACTACCTTAACACCGGGGAGCTGTTTTTT
cdr3_aa: CASRDYLNTGELFF
d_call: NA
j_call: TRBJ2-2
cdr3_length: 14
v_call: TRBV6-1
clone_size: NA

cdr3_nt: TGCGCCAGCAGCTTGTCCTCCGGGATGGGTAATTTCGAGCAGTACTTC
cdr3_aa: CASSLSSGMGNFEQYF
d_call: NA
j_call: TRBJ2-7
cdr3_length: 16
v_call: TRBV5-1
clone_size: NA

cdr3_nt: TGTGCCAGCAGTGACCTCGACAGGGGGCCTGCCGAAGCTTTCTTT
cdr3_aa: CASSDLDRGPAEAFF
d_call: TRBD1
j_call: TRBJ1-1
cdr3_length: 15
v_call: TRBV25-1
clone_size: NA

cdr3_nt: TGTGCCAGCAGTTATAGACAGGCCTACGAGCAGTACTTC
cdr3_aa: CASSYRQAYEQYF
d_call: NA
j_call: TRBJ2-7
cdr3_length: 13
v_call: TRBV27
clone_size: NA

cdr3_nt: TGCGCCAGCAGCCTTCAAGAGACAGGGGGCGCAGGTGGGGCCAACGTCCTGACTTTC
cdr3_aa: CASSLQETGGAGGANVLTF
d_call: TRBD1
j_call: TRBJ2-6
cdr3_length: 19
v_call: TRBV5-1
clone_size: NA

cdr3_nt: TGCGCCAGCAGCTCGACCCTGGGCGGGAGAGGCGGATACGAGCAGTACTTC
cdr3_aa: CASSSTLGGRGGYEQYF
d_call: TRBD2
j_call: TRBJ2-7
cdr3_length: 17
v_call: TRBV5-1
clone_size: NA

cdr3_nt: TGTGCCAGCAGTGAACCCGGTACGCAGTATTTT
cdr3_aa: CASSEPGTQYF
d_call: NA
j_call: TRBJ2-3
cdr3_length: 11
v_call: TRBV2
clone_size: NA

cdr3_nt: TGTGCCAGCAGCTTAGCAAGGACAGACTATGGCTACACCTTC
cdr3_aa: CASSLARTDYGYTF
d_call: NA
j_call: TRBJ1-2
cdr3_length: 14
v_call: TRBV7-8
clone_size: NA

cdr3_nt: TGTGCCAGCAGTGAAGGGGAAAACTATGGCTACACCTTC
cdr3_aa: CASSEGENYGYTF
d_call: NA
j_call: TRBJ1-2
cdr3_length: 13
v_call: TRBV6-1
clone_size: NA

cdr3_nt: TGTGCCATCAGTGAGTCCGGCAGGGGGGGAACTGAAGCTTTCTTT
cdr3_aa: CAISESGRGGTEAFF
d_call: TRBD1
j_call: TRBJ1-1
cdr3_length: 15
v_call: TRBV10-3
clone_size: NA

cdr3_nt: TGTGCCAGAAAGGTAAGCGGGAGAGCAGATACGCAGTATTTT
cdr3_aa: CARKVSGRADTQYF
d_call: TRBD2
j_call: TRBJ2-3
cdr3_length: 14
v_call: TRBV28
clone_size: NA

cdr3_nt: TGTGCCAGCAGCGTAGTTATGGCCGATACGCAGTATTTT
cdr3_aa: CASSVVMADTQYF
d_call: NA
j_call: TRBJ2-3
cdr3_length: 13
v_call: TRBV9
clone_size: NA

cdr3_nt: TGTGCCAGCAGCCAAGTCGGTCGCGGGAGGAGGTCCTACGAGCAGTACTTC
cdr3_aa: CASSQVGRGRRSYEQYF
d_call: TRBD2
j_call: TRBJ2-7
cdr3_length: 17
v_call: TRBV4-2
clone_size: NA

cdr3_nt: TGTGCCAGCAGTTTATTAGCGGGAGGCCTCGAGCCCTTCTTC
cdr3_aa: CASSLLAGGLEPFF
d_call: TRBD2
j_call: TRBJ2-1
cdr3_length: 14
v_call: TRBV28
clone_size: NA

cdr3_nt: TGTGCCAGCAGCCTATTCGGGGGAAACTACGAGCAGTACTTC
cdr3_aa: CASSLFGGNYEQYF
d_call: NA
j_call: TRBJ2-7
cdr3_length: 14
v_call: TRBV28
clone_size: NA

cdr3_nt: TGCGCCATGGTGGGGACGACCTTAACAGATACGCAGTATTTT
cdr3_aa: CAMVGTTLTDTQYF
d_call: NA
j_call: TRBJ2-3
cdr3_length: 14
v_call: TRBV10-1
clone_size: NA

cdr3_nt: TGCGCCAGCAATCCCGGGAATGAGCAGTTCTTC
cdr3_aa: CASNPGNEQFF
d_call: NA
j_call: TRBJ2-1
cdr3_length: 11
v_call: TRBV10-2
clone_size: NA

cdr3_nt: TGTGCCAGCAGCAAACAAACCAGGGGCCAATCTATTGCACCCGAAGCTTTCTTT
cdr3_aa: CASSKQTRGQSIAPEAFF
d_call: NA
j_call: TRBJ1-1
cdr3_length: 18
v_call: TRBV21-1
clone_size: NA

cdr3_nt: TGTGCCAGCAGTTTATCGGGACAGAACTACGAGCAGTACTTC
cdr3_aa: CASSLSGQNYEQYF
d_call: TRBD1
j_call: TRBJ2-7
cdr3_length: 14
v_call: TRBV6-5
clone_size: once

cdr3_nt: TGTGCCAGTAGGGGTGAGAGCACTGAAGCTTTCTTT
cdr3_aa: CASRGESTEAFF
d_call: NA
j_call: TRBJ1-1
cdr3_length: 12
v_call: TRBV19
clone_size: NA